Listed here are 13 T cell receptor beta chains from one sample, sequenced in a study of spatial heterogeneity in lung cancer. Specified time point: sample taken at primary tumor resection. MiXCR was run by TCRdb on the 5' RACE reads, yielding one entry per CDR3 protein. The table has roughly 20,000 distinct CDR3 sequences, more than 4.5% seen once. These TCRs' antigens remain unknown. Findings of the study overall: Mutation tallies in tumors tracked expanded intratumoral alpha and beta TCR counts.

The material sequenced was lung tumor tissue, taken at surgery. These receptors were collected from a male donor with early-stage non-small cell lung cancer.

This clonotype was seen ten or more times. V gene TRBV7-9 combines with J gene TRBJ1-1; TRBD1 agrees at 9 bases. Trimming took 5 bases from V and 3 from J; bases not matched to a gene: 4. The CDR3 extends over 14 amino acids. Germline CDR1 reads SEHNR; CDR2 reads FQNEAQ (reference sequence). The CDR3 DNA reads as TGTGCCAGCAGCGCTAGGACAGGGGACACTGAAGCTTTCTTT. This translates into CASSARTGDTEAFF.

Points on this clonotype: A read error is possible here, since a much larger clone lies one base away. The genes are TRBV7-9 and TRBJ2-7; perhaps TRBD1 as D (6 bases). V dropped 0 bases and J dropped 0 bases, with 9 bases sitting between them. The CDR3 extends over 15 amino acids. Per the germline V gene, CDR1 is SEHNR and CDR2 is FQNEAQ (reference sequence). The CDR3 DNA is TGTGCCAGCAGCTTAGCCGGGACATGCTCCTACGAGCAGTACTTC. Its protein is CASSLAGTCSYEQYF.

This clonotype was picked up many times. V and J are TRBV5-1 and TRBJ1-4; 10 nucleotides align to TRBD1. Unmatched junction bases numbered 11, after V lost 0 bases and J lost 12 bases. The length of the CDR3 is 16 residues. The V gene's germline CDR1 is SGHRS and CDR2 YFSETQ. The CDR3 sequence: CASSLGSGTGVLELFF. Here the CDR3 DNA reads TGCGCCAGCAGCTTGGGATCCGGGACAGGGGTTCTGGAACTGTTTTTT.

The sample holds a few counts of this clonotype. A much bigger clone sits one base away, suggesting this may be a read error. The genes are TRBV18 and TRBJ2-7; 8 nucleotides agree with TRBD1. This CDR3 comprises 15 residues. Germline CDR1 reads KGHSH; CDR2 reads LQKENI. CDR3 amino acids: CASSGQGKSSYGQYF. The DNA for the CDR3 is TGTGCCAGCTCCGGACAGGGAAAGAGTTCCTACGGGCAGTACTTC.

This clonotype was detected many times. V gene TRBV6-2 or TRBV6-3 combines with J gene TRBJ2-7, with D tentatively TRBD1 (6 bases). Trimming cost V 4 bases and J 4 bases, with 20 bases left between them. Germline V gene data show CDR1 as MNHEY and CDR2 as SVGEGT. This CDR3 comprises 16 residues. CDR3 residues: CASSSPAGTRLYEQYF. The CDR3 coding sequence is TGTGCCAGCAGTTCCCCAGCCGGGACAAGACTTTACGAGCAGTACTTC.

This clonotype occurred many times. The V call is TRBV11-2, the J call TRBJ2-6, with D possibly being TRBD1 or TRBD2 (5 bases each). The CDR3 has 14 residues. Trimming cost V 7 bases and J 3 bases, with 10 bases left between them. The germline CDR1 and CDR2 sequences are SGHAT and FQNNGV. The CDR3 here is CASTVGDGANVLTF. The CDR3 nucleotides are TGTGCCAGCACCGTGGGGGATGGGGCCAACGTCCTGACTTTC.

This clonotype was observed at least ten times. The chain has TRBV20-1 and TRBJ1-1; perhaps TRBD1 as D (5 bases). Germline assignment: CDR1 DFQATT and CDR2 SNEGSKA (reference sequence). V lost 3 bases and J lost 0, with 11 bases in between. The CDR3 has 14 residues. The DNA for the CDR3 is TGCAGTGCTAGTCCGGGGACGGTGAACACTGAAGCTTTCTTT. Protein sequence: CSASPGTVNTEAFF.

This clonotype was counted many times. The genes are TRBV6-5 and TRBJ1-5, with unresolved D. This CDR3 contains 15 residues. CDR1 and CDR2 from the germline V gene are MNHEY and SVGAGI. V was pared by 5 bases and J by 3 bases, with 14 bases between. CDR3 in amino acids: CASSPYEGPNQPQHF. CDR3 nucleotide sequence: TGTGCCAGCAGTCCCTATGAAGGGCCCAATCAGCCCCAGCATTTT.

This clonotype has ten or more counts. The rearrangement links TRBV7-6 to TRBJ2-1; 15 bases map to TRBD2. Germline-derived CDR1 and CDR2 are SGHVS and FNYEAQ. The CDR3 runs to 20 residues. The junction had 8 bases not matched to a gene; V was cut back by 2 bases and J by 0 bases. DNA of the CDR3: TGTGCCAGCAGCTTAAAGCCTCCGGGACTAGCGGGGGGCTCCTACAATGAGCAGTTCTTC. Protein sequence: CASSLKPPGLAGGSYNEQFF.

This clonotype showed up many times. CDR3 bases: TGTGCCAGCAGCTTAGGTCGACCGCTGTCCGGATCACCCCTCCACTTT. This codes for CASSLGRPLSGSPLHF. This sequence joins TRBV7-2 and TRBJ1-6; no clear D gene. CDR3 length: 16 residues. The V and J ends lost 1 base and 10 bases respectively, with 17 bases between them. Germline assignment: CDR1 SGHTA and CDR2 FQGNSA.

This clonotype was counted at least ten times. The rearrangement joins TRBV4-2 to TRBJ2-7; D remains ambiguous. CDR1 LGHNA and CDR2 YNFKEQ come from the germline V gene. The CDR3 runs to 15 residues. Trimming removed 1 base at V and 6 bases at J, with 16 bases between. The CDR3 protein is CASSQAVNRGIEQYF. As DNA, the CDR3 is TGTGCCAGCAGCCAAGCGGTGAACAGAGGAATCGAGCAGTACTTC.

This clonotype was found many times. The chain is built from TRBV29-1 and TRBJ1-1, with D unresolved. CDR1 and CDR2 (germline): SQVTM, ANQGSEA. The V and J ends lost 5 bases and 5 bases respectively, with 12 bases between them. The CDR3 spans 12 residues. The DNA for the CDR3 is TGCAGCGTTCGCCATGGGGTTACTGAAGCTTTCTTT. It yields the protein CSVRHGVTEAFF.

This clonotype was seen repeatedly, ten times or more. This chain joins TRBV7-2 and TRBJ2-1, with 11 bases fitting TRBD2. With V trimmed by 6 bases and J by 7 bases, 8 bases remained unmatched. Germline CDR1 reads SGHTA; CDR2 reads FQGNSA. This CDR3 comprises 15 residues. The CDR3 nucleotides are TGTGCCAGCAGTTCTTATAGCGGGGGGGCTAATGAGCAGTTCTTC. As protein: CASSSYSGGANEQFF.